The rows below give T cell receptor beta chains drawn from one sample of a study of CD8 T cells in Susac syndrome. TCRdb reanalysed the immunoSEQ multiplex PCR reads using MiXCR and keeps one entry per CDR3 protein. The sample consists of around 170,000 distinct CDR3 sequences, 85% to 95% of them appearing once. The source material was CD8+ T cells from PBMCs. These receptors came from a human donor with Susac syndrome. Both conserved end residues are part of each CDR3. The order of the fields is J gene, clone size, V gene, D gene, CDR3 DNA, CDR3 protein. D genes are given only for firm matches. Clone size is not always given. Where it is, it says once, few, many or a class for expanded clones.

J: TRBJ2-7
size: -
V: TRBV5-8
D: -
DNA: TGTGCCAGCAGCTTGGAGGGGCAATCCTACGAGCAGTACTTC
CDR3: CASSLEGQSYEQYF

J: TRBJ2-1
size: -
V: TRBV4-1
D: -
DNA: TGCGCCAGCAGCGACCCCCTGCCACTAGCATCCTACAATGAGCAGTTCTTC
CDR3: CASSDPLPLASYNEQFF

J: TRBJ1-1
size: -
V: TRBV7-9
D: -
DNA: TGTGCCAGCAGCCCTTCAAGGTCGGCAGGGGACACTGAAGCTTTCTTT
CDR3: CASSPSRSAGDTEAFF

J: TRBJ2-2
size: -
V: TRBV9
D: -
DNA: TGTGCCAGCAGCGCCAGCATCAGGGGGAACACCGGGGAGCTGTTTTTT
CDR3: CASSASIRGNTGELFF

J: TRBJ2-3
size: -
V: TRBV7-9
D: -
DNA: TGTGCCAGCAGAGCTTACTTAGAGACGCAGTATTTT
CDR3: CASRAYLETQYF

J: TRBJ2-3
size: few
V: TRBV14
D: -
DNA: TGTGCCAGCAGCCTAGACAGTAACACAGATACGCAGTATTTT
CDR3: CASSLDSNTDTQYF

J: TRBJ2-7
size: -
V: TRBV10-3
D: -
DNA: TGTGCCATCAGTGACGAGCCGGCCGGGTACCCCTACGAGCAGTACTTC
CDR3: CAISDEPAGYPYEQYF

J: TRBJ2-7
size: once
V: TRBV9
D: -
DNA: TGTGCCAGCAGCGTCGGCTCGAACTACGAGCAGTACTTC
CDR3: CASSVGSNYEQYF

J: TRBJ1-1
size: -
V: TRBV12-3/TRBV12-4
D: TRBD1
DNA: TGTGCCAGCAGTTTCAGGGGGCGGAACACTGAAGCTTTCTTT
CDR3: CASSFRGRNTEAFF

J: TRBJ1-1
size: -
V: TRBV5-6
D: -
DNA: TGTGCCAGCTCTATCTCCGCAGGGGCTTACACTGAAGCTTTCTTT
CDR3: CASSISAGAYTEAFF

J: TRBJ2-1
size: -
V: TRBV19
D: -
DNA: TGTGCCAGTAGTATCCGGCTATACAATGAGCAGTTCTTC
CDR3: CASSIRLYNEQFF

J: TRBJ1-2
size: -
V: TRBV6-5
D: -
DNA: TGTGCCAGCAGTGGCGGACAGTCTCCTCACTATGGCTACACCTTC
CDR3: CASSGGQSPHYGYTF

J: TRBJ1-1
size: -
V: TRBV7-8
D: TRBD1
DNA: TGTGCCAGCAGTCACCGGGACAGGGGCCCCTTCACTGAAGCTTTCTTT
CDR3: CASSHRDRGPFTEAFF

J: TRBJ2-5
size: -
V: TRBV7-8
D: -
DNA: TGTGCCAGCAGCTTGGGGACCCAAGAGACCCAGTACTTC
CDR3: CASSLGTQETQYF

J: TRBJ1-1
size: -
V: TRBV4-1
D: -
DNA: TGCGCCAGCAGCCAAGGGCGTCTGGGGGGAACAACTGAAGCTTTCTTT
CDR3: CASSQGRLGGTTEAFF

J: TRBJ2-5
size: -
V: TRBV4-2
D: -
DNA: TGTGCCAGCAGCCAAGAGGGGGGGCCGGAGACCCAGTACTTC
CDR3: CASSQEGGPETQYF

J: TRBJ2-1
size: -
V: TRBV7-9
D: -
DNA: TGTGCCAGCACCTCGCAGCTCAGCTCCTACAATGAGCAGTTCTTC
CDR3: CASTSQLSSYNEQFF

J: TRBJ2-3
size: -
V: TRBV4-1
D: TRBD2
DNA: TGCGCCAGCAGCCAAGGCGGGAGGGAGACAGATACGCAGTATTTT
CDR3: CASSQGGRETDTQYF

J: TRBJ1-1
size: -
V: TRBV13
D: -
DNA: TGTGCCAGCAGCTTAGGCTTAGCCGTCGGCACTGAAGCTTTCTTT
CDR3: CASSLGLAVGTEAFF

J: TRBJ2-1
size: -
V: TRBV19
D: -
DNA: TGTGCCAGTAGTATAGTTCCCCCGCAGAATGAGCAGTTCTTC
CDR3: CASSIVPPQNEQFF

J: TRBJ1-1
size: -
V: TRBV3-1
D: -
DNA: TGTGCCAGCAGCCATAGAGGGATGAACACTGAAGCTTTCTTT
CDR3: CASSHRGMNTEAFF

J: TRBJ1-5
size: -
V: TRBV7-3
D: TRBD1
DNA: TGTGCCAGCAGCGAAGGATCGGGACAGGGGGGTCAGCCCCAGCATTTT
CDR3: CASSEGSGQGGQPQHF

J: TRBJ2-3
size: once
V: TRBV6-5
D: -
DNA: TGTGCCAGCAGGCAGCCGGGGTCAGGTCCGCAGTATTTT
CDR3: CASRQPGSGPQYF

J: TRBJ2-7
size: -
V: TRBV5-1
D: TRBD2
DNA: TGCGCCAGCAGCGTTCTAGCGGGAGAACCCTACGAGCAGTACTTC
CDR3: CASSVLAGEPYEQYF

J: TRBJ2-5
size: -
V: TRBV6-2/TRBV6-3
D: -
DNA: TGTGCCAGCAGTTACGAGGACCAAGAGACCCAGTACTTC
CDR3: CASSYEDQETQYF

J: TRBJ2-2
size: -
V: TRBV5-4
D: -
DNA: TGTGCCAGCAGTAGGAACACCGGGGAGCTGTTTTTT
CDR3: CASSRNTGELFF

J: TRBJ2-7
size: -
V: TRBV15
D: -
DNA: TGTGCCACCAGCAGAGATCGGGGCACCAGAAGCTCCTACGAGCAGTACTTC
CDR3: CATSRDRGTRSSYEQYF

J: TRBJ1-2
size: -
V: TRBV15
D: TRBD1
DNA: TGTGCCACCAGCAACTACCAGGGGGCTTTTGGCTACACCTTC
CDR3: CATSNYQGAFGYTF

J: TRBJ2-5
size: -
V: TRBV4-1
D: -
DNA: TGCGCCAGCAGCCAAGGACAGGAAGAGACCCAGTACTTC
CDR3: CASSQGQEETQYF

J: TRBJ1-4
size: -
V: TRBV15
D: -
DNA: TGTGCCACCAGCAGTGTCCCCGGGACGGCAACTAATGAAAAACTGTTTTTT
CDR3: CATSSVPGTATNEKLFF

J: TRBJ2-4
size: -
V: TRBV13
D: TRBD1
DNA: TGTGCCAGCAGCACGCGACAGGGAAACATTCAGTACTTC
CDR3: CASSTRQGNIQYF

J: TRBJ1-5
size: -
V: TRBV20-1
D: TRBD1
DNA: TGCAGTGCTGGGGACAGGGGATTAGGTCAGCCCCAGCATTTT
CDR3: CSAGDRGLGQPQHF

J: TRBJ1-2
size: -
V: TRBV7-9
D: -
DNA: TGTGCCAGCAGCTTAGGGGGCGCGAAATATGGCTACACCTTC
CDR3: CASSLGGAKYGYTF

J: TRBJ2-5
size: -
V: TRBV2
D: -
DNA: TGTGCCAGCAGCCGGGACTTCTACCAAGAGACCCAGTACTTC
CDR3: CASSRDFYQETQYF

J: TRBJ2-7
size: -
V: TRBV27
D: -
DNA: TGTGCCAGCAGTTTAAGGTACAGAGACTACGAGCAGTACTTC
CDR3: CASSLRYRDYEQYF

J: TRBJ2-7
size: -
V: TRBV9
D: TRBD1
DNA: TGTGCCAGCAGTACCGGGACAGGGGTCGGGGAGCAGTACTTC
CDR3: CASSTGTGVGEQYF

J: TRBJ1-5
size: -
V: TRBV27
D: -
DNA: TGTGCCAGCAGTTCCGAAAGCAATCAGCCCCAGCATTTT
CDR3: CASSSESNQPQHF

J: TRBJ1-2
size: -
V: TRBV29-1
D: -
DNA: TGCAGCGTTGAAGCTAACTATGGCTACACCTTC
CDR3: CSVEANYGYTF

J: TRBJ1-5
size: once
V: TRBV10-2
D: -
DNA: TGCGCCAGCAGTGGGGGGTTCGATCAGCCCCAGCATTTT
CDR3: CASSGGFDQPQHF

J: TRBJ1-5
size: -
V: TRBV6-6
D: -
DNA: TGTGCCAGCAAGTCCCCAGGGGAGCCCCAGCATTTT
CDR3: CASKSPGEPQHF

J: TRBJ2-7
size: -
V: TRBV15
D: TRBD2
DNA: TGTGCCACCAGCAGACTTCCCGGGACTAGCGGGGACTACTACGAGCAGTACTTC
CDR3: CATSRLPGTSGDYYEQYF

J: TRBJ2-5
size: -
V: TRBV15
D: -
DNA: TGTGCCACCAGCAGAGATCGAGGGGCTTCGGAGACCCAGTACTTC
CDR3: CATSRDRGASETQYF

J: TRBJ2-1
size: -
V: TRBV12-3/TRBV12-4
D: -
DNA: TGTGCCAGCAGTTTAGCAGGTAACAATGAGCAGTTCTTC
CDR3: CASSLAGNNEQFF

J: TRBJ1-1
size: -
V: TRBV7-3
D: -
DNA: TGTGCCAGCAGCTTTGGGGGCGCAGGCAACACTGAAGCTTTCTTT
CDR3: CASSFGGAGNTEAFF

J: TRBJ2-7
size: -
V: TRBV20-1
D: TRBD1
DNA: TGCAGTGCTAGATCCACGACAGGGCTGTACGAGCAGTACTTC
CDR3: CSARSTTGLYEQYF

J: TRBJ2-3
size: -
V: TRBV9
D: -
DNA: TGTGCCAGCAGCGGCATCGCGTCGTCCACAGATACGCAGTATTTT
CDR3: CASSGIASSTDTQYF

J: TRBJ2-4
size: -
V: TRBV20-1
D: TRBD1
DNA: TGCAGTGCTCCCACCCGACAGGGTGTCAAAAACATTCAGTACTTC
CDR3: CSAPTRQGVKNIQYF

J: TRBJ2-1
size: -
V: TRBV19
D: TRBD2
DNA: TGTGCCAGTAGCGGGGGGGCCTATGAGCAGTTCTTC
CDR3: CASSGGAYEQFF

J: TRBJ1-2
size: -
V: TRBV18
D: -
DNA: TGTGCCAGCTCACCAGTTAACTATGGCTACACCTTC
CDR3: CASSPVNYGYTF

J: TRBJ1-1
size: -
V: TRBV18
D: -
DNA: TGTGCCAGCTCACCGGTCCTAAACACTGAAGCTTTCTTT
CDR3: CASSPVLNTEAFF

J: TRBJ2-7
size: -
V: TRBV7-8
D: -
DNA: TGTGCCAGCAGCCCCGTTCGGTGGAATCCTGCCTCCTACGAGCAGTACTTC
CDR3: CASSPVRWNPASYEQYF

J: TRBJ2-1
size: once
V: TRBV30
D: TRBD2
DNA: TGTGCCGAAGGGACTAGCGGGAACAATGAGCAGTTCTTC
CDR3: CAEGTSGNNEQFF

J: TRBJ2-3
size: once
V: TRBV5-1
D: TRBD2
DNA: TGCTCTCCTGAAGCGTATAGCGGGGACCGGTCGGAGTATTTT
CDR3: CSPEAYSGDRSEYF

J: TRBJ1-2
size: -
V: TRBV24-1
D: TRBD1
DNA: TGTGCCACCAGTGACCGCGACAGGGATGGCTACACCTTC
CDR3: CATSDRDRDGYTF

J: TRBJ1-6
size: -
V: TRBV29-1
D: -
DNA: TGCAGCGGACATCGGCAGGACAGTCCAAATTCACCCCTCCACTTT
CDR3: CSGHRQDSPNSPLHF

J: TRBJ1-4
size: -
V: TRBV9
D: -
DNA: TGTGCCAGCAGCGTAGAGGCGGAGGGCGATGAAAAACTGTTTTTT
CDR3: CASSVEAEGDEKLFF

J: TRBJ2-1
size: once
V: TRBV9
D: -
DNA: TGTGCCAGCAGCGCGGGCCCCGGGACGGCTGAGCAGTTCTTC
CDR3: CASSAGPGTAEQFF

J: TRBJ1-5
size: -
V: TRBV27
D: -
DNA: TGTGCCAGCAGTTTAAGGGGGAACAATCAGCCCCAGCATTTT
CDR3: CASSLRGNNQPQHF

J: TRBJ2-3
size: -
V: TRBV27
D: TRBD2
DNA: TGTGCCAGCAGTTTAGAGCGGCGGGGGACAGATACGCAGTATTTT
CDR3: CASSLERRGTDTQYF

J: TRBJ2-7
size: few
V: TRBV5-6
D: -
DNA: TGTGCCAGCAGCTTGAACGGCTACGAGCAGTACTTC
CDR3: CASSLNGYEQYF